The clone carrying this T cell receptor beta chain was found many times. Reverse transcription used about 500 ng RNA and constant-region primers for alpha and beta. Alpha and beta chain libraries were made separately by chain-specific third strand synthesis with multiplexing indices. TCRdb itself ran the 5' RACE reads through MiXCR, one entry per CDR3 protein. This table has 9,000 to 15,000 distinct CDR3 sequences, over 4% appearing once. The data derive from a study of HIV-infected patients and healthy controls. CDR3 length: 14 amino acids. Germline CDR1 reads SGHRS; CDR2 reads YFSETQ. The V end lost 4 bases, the J end lost 0 bases, and 10 bases lay between the germline ends. Whole blood was used without fractionation, so all unsorted peripheral T cells were included.

The receptor comes from an adult in good health. The rearrangement links TRBV5-1 to TRBJ1-1; TRBD1 might be the D (5 bases). Sequenced material: blood. CDR3 nucleotides: TGCGCCAGCAGCGTGACAGACCTGAACACTGAAGCTTTCTTT. Protein: CASSVTDLNTEAFF.